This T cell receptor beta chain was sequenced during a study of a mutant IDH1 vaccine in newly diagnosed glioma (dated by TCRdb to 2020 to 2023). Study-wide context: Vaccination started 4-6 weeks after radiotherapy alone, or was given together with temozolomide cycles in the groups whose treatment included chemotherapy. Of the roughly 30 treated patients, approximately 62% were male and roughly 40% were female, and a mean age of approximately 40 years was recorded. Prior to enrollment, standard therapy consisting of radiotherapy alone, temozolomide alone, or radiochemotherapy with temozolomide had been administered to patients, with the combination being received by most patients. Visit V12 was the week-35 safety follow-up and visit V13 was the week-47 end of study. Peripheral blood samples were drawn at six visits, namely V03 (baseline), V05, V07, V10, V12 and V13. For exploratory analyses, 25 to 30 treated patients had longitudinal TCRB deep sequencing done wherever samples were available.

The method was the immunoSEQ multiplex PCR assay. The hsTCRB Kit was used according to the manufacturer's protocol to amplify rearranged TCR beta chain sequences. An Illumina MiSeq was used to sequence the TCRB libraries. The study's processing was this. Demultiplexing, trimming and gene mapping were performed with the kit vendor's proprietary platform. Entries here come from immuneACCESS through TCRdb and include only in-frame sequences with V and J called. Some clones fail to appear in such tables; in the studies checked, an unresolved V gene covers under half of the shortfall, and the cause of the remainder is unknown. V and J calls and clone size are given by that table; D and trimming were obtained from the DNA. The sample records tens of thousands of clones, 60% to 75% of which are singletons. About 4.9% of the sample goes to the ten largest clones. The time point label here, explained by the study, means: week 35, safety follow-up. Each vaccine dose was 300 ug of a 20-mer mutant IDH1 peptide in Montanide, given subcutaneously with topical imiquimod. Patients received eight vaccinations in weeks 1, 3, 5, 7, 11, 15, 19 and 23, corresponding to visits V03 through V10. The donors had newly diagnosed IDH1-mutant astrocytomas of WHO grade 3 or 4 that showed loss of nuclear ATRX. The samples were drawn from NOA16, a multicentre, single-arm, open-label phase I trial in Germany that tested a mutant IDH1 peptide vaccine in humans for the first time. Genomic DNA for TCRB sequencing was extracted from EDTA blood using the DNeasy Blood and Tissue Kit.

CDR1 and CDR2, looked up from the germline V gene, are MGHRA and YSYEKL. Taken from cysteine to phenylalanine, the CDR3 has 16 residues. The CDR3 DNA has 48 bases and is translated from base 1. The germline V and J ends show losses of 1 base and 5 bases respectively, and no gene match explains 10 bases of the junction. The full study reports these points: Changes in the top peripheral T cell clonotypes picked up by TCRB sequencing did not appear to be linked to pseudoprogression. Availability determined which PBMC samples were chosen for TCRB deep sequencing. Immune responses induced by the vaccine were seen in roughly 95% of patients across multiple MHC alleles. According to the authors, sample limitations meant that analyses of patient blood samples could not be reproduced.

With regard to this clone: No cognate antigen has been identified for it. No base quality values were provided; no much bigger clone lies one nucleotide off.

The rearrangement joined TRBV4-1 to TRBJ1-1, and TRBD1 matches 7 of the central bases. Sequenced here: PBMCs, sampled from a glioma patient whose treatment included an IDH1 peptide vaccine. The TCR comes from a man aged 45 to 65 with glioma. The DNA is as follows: TGCGCCAGCAGCCAAGTCACAGGGGCTATGAGGACTGAAGCTTTCTTT. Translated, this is CASSQVTGAMRTEAFF.